This T cell receptor beta chain emerged from a study of blood T cell repertoires in COVID-19. The protocol was immunoSEQ multiplex PCR, while the TCRdb copy is restricted to in-frame clones and leaves out a portion. The table shows fewer than 250,000 clones, with roughly 84% occurring only once. Trimming stripped 5 bases from V and 11 bases from J, with 24 bases between. This CDR3 has 15 residues. Germline loops: CDR1 SGHVS, CDR2 FQNEAQ. Sequencing used peripheral blood. This chain joins TRBV7-8 and TRBJ1-1; possibly TRBD1 for D (6 bases). This TCR came from a man aged 30-40 years with active or convalescent COVID-19. The CDR3 here is CASSPTPGTLTRAFF. CDR3 nucleotide sequence: TGTGCCAGCAGCCCTACACCCGGGACATTGACTCGGGCTTTCTTT.